A selection of T cell receptor beta chains follows, all from one sample in a study of human T cells and chemical hapten exposure. MiXCR, applied by TCRdb to the RACE reads, yields one record per CDR3 protein. Of 75,000 to 90,000 distinct CDR3 sequences in the sample, approximately 12% were seen once. The sequencing used whole blood, collected in connection with sensitization to the hapten diphenylcyclopropenone (DPC). The receptors were gathered from a woman aged 55-75 years with alopecia areata. Some clones in this sample may be carry-over from other donors' samples. Each CDR3 is given without its conserved first and last residue. Expanded clones get a size class; other rows say once, few or many, or leave the size out.

CDR3aa: ASSFDGRYT
len: 9
abundance: .
v_gene: TRBV28

CDR3aa: ASSPFRGGTEAF
len: 12
abundance: few
v_gene: TRBV18

CDR3aa: SVKLAGGTDTQY
len: 12
abundance: many
v_gene: TRBV29-1

CDR3aa: ASSLFLGYSNQPQH
len: 14
abundance: .
v_gene: TRBV27

CDR3aa: ASSKKSPGQDTRQRIYTEAF
len: 20
abundance: few
v_gene: TRBV21-1

CDR3aa: ASRDMPFGNEQF
len: 12
abundance: many
v_gene: TRBV7-3

CDR3aa: ASTIAPEWPQH
len: 11
abundance: .
v_gene: TRBV6-2/TRBV6-3

CDR3aa: ASSLGTGHYEQY
len: 12
abundance: many
v_gene: TRBV11-2

CDR3aa: ASSLGQPSDKLF
len: 12
abundance: many
v_gene: TRBV7-9

CDR3aa: ASSRGQAGYT
len: 10
abundance: .
v_gene: TRBV3-1

CDR3aa: ASSSLQGRANERLF
len: 14
abundance: .
v_gene: TRBV7-9

CDR3aa: ASSWGDRVHYEQY
len: 13
abundance: many
v_gene: TRBV7-9

CDR3aa: ASSEGLANVQY
len: 11
abundance: .
v_gene: TRBV7-2

CDR3aa: ATGTGQNSPLH
len: 11
abundance: .
v_gene: TRBV10-3

CDR3aa: SAADGTEAF
len: 9
abundance: .
v_gene: TRBV29-1

CDR3aa: ARSIRQGDSYNEQF
len: 14
abundance: many
v_gene: TRBV5-3

CDR3aa: ASSSPRLAIRELF
len: 13
abundance: many
v_gene: TRBV7-8

CDR3aa: ASSGGNPPHEQY
len: 12
abundance: few
v_gene: TRBV12-3/TRBV12-4

CDR3aa: ASSRNRDRVLETQY
len: 14
abundance: many
v_gene: TRBV27

CDR3aa: ASSATGGKNIQY
len: 12
abundance: many
v_gene: TRBV19

CDR3aa: ASSQLTAAYGYT
len: 12
abundance: .
v_gene: TRBV3-1

CDR3aa: ASRRTGTVITDTQY
len: 14
abundance: .
v_gene: TRBV5-1

CDR3aa: ASSFRTSGGVIYNEQF
len: 16
abundance: many
v_gene: TRBV7-6

CDR3aa: ASSQDRVNYEQY
len: 12
abundance: many
v_gene: TRBV3-1

CDR3aa: ASSLGDRGVYGYT
len: 13
abundance: .
v_gene: TRBV12-3/TRBV12-4

CDR3aa: SAGGGTDAQY
len: 10
abundance: .
v_gene: TRBV29-1